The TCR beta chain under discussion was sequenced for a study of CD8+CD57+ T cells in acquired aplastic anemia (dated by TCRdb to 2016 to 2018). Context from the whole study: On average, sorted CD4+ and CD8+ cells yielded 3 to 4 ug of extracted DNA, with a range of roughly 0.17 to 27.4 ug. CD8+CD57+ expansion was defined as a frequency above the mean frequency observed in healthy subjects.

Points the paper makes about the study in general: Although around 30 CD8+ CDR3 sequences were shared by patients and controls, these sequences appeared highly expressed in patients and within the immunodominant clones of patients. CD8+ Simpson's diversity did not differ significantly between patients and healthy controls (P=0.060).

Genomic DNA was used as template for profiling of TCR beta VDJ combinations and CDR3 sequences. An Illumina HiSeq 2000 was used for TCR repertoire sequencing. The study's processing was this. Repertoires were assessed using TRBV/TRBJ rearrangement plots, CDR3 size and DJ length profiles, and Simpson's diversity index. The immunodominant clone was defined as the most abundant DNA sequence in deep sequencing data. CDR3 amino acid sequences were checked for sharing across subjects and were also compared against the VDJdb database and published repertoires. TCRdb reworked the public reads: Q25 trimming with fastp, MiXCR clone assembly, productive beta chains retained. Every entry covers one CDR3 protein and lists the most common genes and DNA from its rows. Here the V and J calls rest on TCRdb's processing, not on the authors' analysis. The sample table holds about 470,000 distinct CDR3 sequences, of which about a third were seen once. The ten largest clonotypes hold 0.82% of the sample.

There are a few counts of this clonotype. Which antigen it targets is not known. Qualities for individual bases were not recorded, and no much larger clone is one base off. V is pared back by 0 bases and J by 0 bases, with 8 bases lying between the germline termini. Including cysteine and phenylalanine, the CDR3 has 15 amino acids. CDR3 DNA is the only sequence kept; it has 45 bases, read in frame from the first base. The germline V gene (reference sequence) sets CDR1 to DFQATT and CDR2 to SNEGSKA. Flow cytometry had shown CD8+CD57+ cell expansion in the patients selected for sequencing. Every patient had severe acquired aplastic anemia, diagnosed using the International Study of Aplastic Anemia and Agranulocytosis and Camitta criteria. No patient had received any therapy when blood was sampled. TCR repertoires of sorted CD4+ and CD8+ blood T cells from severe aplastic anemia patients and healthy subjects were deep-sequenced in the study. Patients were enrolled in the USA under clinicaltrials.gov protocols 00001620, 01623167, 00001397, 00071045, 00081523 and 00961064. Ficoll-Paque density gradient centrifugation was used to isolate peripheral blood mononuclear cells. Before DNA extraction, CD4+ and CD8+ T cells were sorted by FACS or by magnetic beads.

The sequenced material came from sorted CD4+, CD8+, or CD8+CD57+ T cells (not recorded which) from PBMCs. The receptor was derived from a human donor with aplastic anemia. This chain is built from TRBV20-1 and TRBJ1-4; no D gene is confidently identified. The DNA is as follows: TGCAGTGCTAGAGATCCGAGGCCAACTAATGAAAAACTGTTTTTT. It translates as CSARDPRPTNEKLFF.